This TCR beta chain appears in the sequencing data of a study of CD8 T cells in Susac syndrome. Whole-study results and caveats: In its TCR sequencing and HLA analysis, the study acknowledged that the number of individuals was relatively small.

The RNA input was 0.5 to 1 ug, and it was reverse transcribed with random hexamers. Each CDR3 protein is one row after TCRdb ran MiXCR on the immunoSEQ multiplex PCR reads. This table has over 120,000 distinct CDR3 sequences, approximately 95% appearing once. Comment on this clonotype: No antigen is known for it.

Germline V gives CDR1 MNHEY, CDR2 SVGAGI. CDR3 length: 13 amino acids. The V gene end was trimmed by 5 bases and the J gene end by 8 bases; junction bases not matched to a gene: 7. The sequenced target, TCR beta, came from blood CD8+ and CD4+ T cells. The sequence was obtained from a human donor in good health. Sequenced material: CD4+ T cells from PBMCs. This chain uses TRBV6-5 with TRBJ2-3; 7 bases agree with TRBD1. The CDR3 here is CASSDTGEVTQYF. The CDR3 DNA reads as TGTGCCAGCAGTGATACAGGGGAAGTTACGCAGTATTTT.